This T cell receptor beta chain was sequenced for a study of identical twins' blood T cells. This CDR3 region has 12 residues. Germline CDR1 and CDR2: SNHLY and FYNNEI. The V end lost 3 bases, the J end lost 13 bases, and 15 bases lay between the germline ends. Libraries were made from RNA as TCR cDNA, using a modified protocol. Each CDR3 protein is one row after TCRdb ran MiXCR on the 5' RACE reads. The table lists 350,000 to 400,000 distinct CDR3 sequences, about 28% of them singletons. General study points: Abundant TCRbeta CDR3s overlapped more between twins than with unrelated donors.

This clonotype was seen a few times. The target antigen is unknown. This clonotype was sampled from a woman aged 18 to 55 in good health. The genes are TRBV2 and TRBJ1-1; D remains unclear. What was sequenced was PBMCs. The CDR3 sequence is CASSERTDKVFF. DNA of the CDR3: TGTGCCAGCAGTGAGAGGACGGATAAAGTTTTCTTT.